The sequence of this T cell receptor beta chain was determined in a study of blood T cell repertoires in COVID-19. Study background: Some COVID-19 samples were acute and others convalescent; all came from the United States, Italy and Spain. The analysed material was cDNA or gDNA that came from T cells, B-cell-depleted T cells, or PBMCs.

Authors' analysis steps: Amplifying reference gene primers gave estimates of nucleated cell counts. Clones were sequenced by immunoSEQ multiplex PCR, and TCRdb holds only the in-frame ones, with some missing. Clonal size and the V and J genes are those of that table, whereas D and trimming came from the DNA. The table includes roughly 72,000 clones, more than 75% detected once. The CDR3 has 13 residues. Germline CDR1 reads LNHDA; CDR2 reads SQIVND (reference sequence). V was pared by 4 bases and J by 8 bases, with 4 bases of the junction left unmatched. This clone was counted between two and nine times.

The sequence derives from a human donor in a cohort sampled during active COVID-19. Input material: peripheral blood. The V and J genes are TRBV19 and TRBJ2-1; 8 nucleotides align to TRBD1. Here the CDR3 DNA reads TGTGCCAGTAGTAGCGACAGGGGCTATGAGCAGTTCTTC. It yields the protein CASSSDRGYEQFF. The full variable domain, rest sourced from reference TRBV19 and TRBJ2-1, is DGGITQSPKYLFRKEGQNVTLSCEQNLNHDAMYWYRQDPGQGLRLIYYSQIVNDFQKGDIAEGYSVSREKKESFPLTVTSAQKNPTAFYLCASSSDRGYEQFFGPGTRLTVL.